This T cell receptor beta chain is from a study of blood T cells in healthy people across ages. Caucasian individuals from Russia who were healthy and aged 6 to 90 acted as donors. Samples had at least 7 million PBMCs isolated from them. Points from the study as a whole: Nothing was known about donor CMV status, and this possibly confounded expanded clonotype changes.

This clonotype was seen a few times. Its target is not known. The CDR3 covers 14 residues. Trimming left V 1 base short and J 0 bases short, with 4 bases between. Germline V gives CDR1 LNHDA, CDR2 SQIVND (reference sequence). The use of a sample-barcoded 5' primer and a J-beta primer mix characterized a second PCR of 7 to 11 cycles. TCRdb re-derived calls from the 5' RACE reads in MiXCR, one entry per CDR3 protein. The sample has about 1 million distinct CDR3 sequences, around 27% seen once. These data are also associated with another study on T cells of mothers and their children. That paper notes: With the M1S primer of the second PCR, sample barcodes and 2-4 random nucleotides were added.

The clonotype was recovered from a girl aged 2 to 9 in good health. The V call is TRBV19, the J call TRBJ2-1; no clear D gene. Sequencing was performed on blood. The CDR3 DNA reads as TGTGCCAGTAGTATAGTGGGCTCCTACAATGAGCAGTTCTTC. Its translation: CASSIVGSYNEQFF.